This TCR beta chain was sequenced during a study of blood T cells in healthy people across ages. Turning to the study itself: The template switching approach captured approximately one barcoded beta molecule for every two T cells.

This CDR3 has 14 residues. V lost 5 bases to trimming and J lost 10 bases; unmatched junction nucleotides: 8. Germline CDR1 and CDR2: SGHTA and FQGNSA. Primers used in a second PCR of about 6 to 11 cycles were a sample-barcoded 5' primer and a J-beta primer mix. TCRdb recomputed calls from the 5' RACE reads with MiXCR, one row per CDR3 protein. The sample lists approximately 1.5 million distinct CDR3 sequences, approximately 43% occurring once. Every donor contributed roughly 10 milliliters of peripheral blood by blood draw. The source of this sequence is a young woman in good health. The chain employs TRBV7-2 and TRBJ1-4, with 9 bases matching TRBD1. What was sequenced was blood. CDR3 loop: CASSMGQGMGKLFF. The CDR3 DNA reads as TGTGCCAGCAGCATGGGACAGGGCATGGGAAAACTGTTTTTT.